The clone carrying this T cell receptor (beta chain) was counted a few times. Antigen unknown. CDR1 is SQVTM and CDR2 is ANQGSEA in the germline V gene. This CDR3 contains 12 residues. The ends were cut back, 4 bases at V and 1 base at J, with 7 bases in the middle. The sample belongs to a study of blood T cells in healthy people across ages. A second PCR of 7 to 11 cycles used a sample-barcoded 5' primer and a J-beta primer mix. TCRdb passed the 5' RACE reads through MiXCR, listing each CDR3 protein once. The sample contains 1.5 million to 2 million distinct CDR3 sequences, about 31% of which appear only once. Overall study findings and caveats: Estimated diversity across one million T cells was deemed an underestimate. Age brought a roughly linear fall in TCR beta diversity measured per million T cells. Changes in expanded clonotypes were possibly confounded, as the CMV status of donors was unknown. It was the long-lived donors that had more naive CD4+ cells and higher diversity than aged donors.

The source material was blood. The receptor was isolated from a woman between 25 and 40 years old in good health. This chain connects TRBV29-1 to TRBJ1-1; no clear D. CDR3 in amino acids: CSVARSNTEAFF. In DNA, the CDR3 is TGCAGCGTTGCCAGGTCGAACACTGAAGCTTTCTTT.